This T cell receptor (beta chain) was observed in a study of blood T cell repertoires in COVID-19. Assay: immunoSEQ multiplex PCR; the TCRdb copy retains only in-frame clones and omits some. This table has about 320,000 clones, over 85% appearing once. The V gene's germline CDR1 is LNHDA and CDR2 SQIVND (reference sequence). After removal of 7 bases from V and 3 bases from J, the junction contained 13 bases not matched to a gene. The CDR3 consists of 16 residues. Sequenced material: peripheral blood. The rearrangement uses TRBV19 and TRBJ2-7, with TRBD1 matching over 9 bases. The origin of this receptor is a young woman with COVID-19, enrolled during active disease. Written as DNA, the CDR3 is TGTGCCAGTACCTTATCCGGGGGACAGGGCATCTACGAGCAGTACTTC. Protein sequence: CASTLSGGQGIYEQYF.